This TCR beta chain was recorded in a study of T cell responses to AZD1222 COVID-19 vaccine. Study overall: Second doses at about 4 or about 12 weeks were pooled. Study-wide findings and caveats: Vaccination with two AZD1222 doses was followed by a rise in Spike-specific TCR breadth and depth. Donors in the cohort were predominantly white British and more often female, and clonal diversity was possibly underestimated. Nearly half of spike-specific TCRs reportedly target unmutated variant regions.

Sequenced by immunoSEQ multiplex PCR; TCRdb stores in-frame clones only, minus some. The sample shows some 86,000 clones, more than 70% of them seen only once. There are 15 residues in the CDR3. V was pared by 2 bases and J by 0 bases, with 3 bases of the junction left unmatched. Germline V lookup: CDR1 LNHNV, CDR2 YYDKDF (reference sequence). About this clone: The antigen is not known.

Sequenced material: peripheral blood, taken on day 0 of AZD1222 vaccination. The sequence derives from an adult in good health. V gene TRBV15 combines with J gene TRBJ1-1; TRBD1 matches 7 bases. The CDR3 region has the DNA TGTGCCACCAGCAGAAAGACAGGGTTGAACACTGAAGCTTTCTTT. Encoded protein: CATSRKTGLNTEAFF.